A selection of T cell receptor beta chains follows, all from one sample in a study of blood T cells in healthy people across ages. Via MiXCR, TCRdb re-called the 5' RACE reads, giving one row per CDR3 protein. This sample has almost 800,000 distinct CDR3 sequences, with about three fifths found just once. The sample was blood. The receptors come from a man in his thirties or forties in good health. Each CDR3 is given with its conserved first and last residue. The order of the fields is clone size, D gene, J gene, V gene, CDR3 protein, CDR3 DNA. A D gene is named only where the DNA matches it firmly. Clone size, where shown, is once, few, many, or a class for clones that have expanded.

clone size: .; D gene: .; J gene: TRBJ1-2; V gene: TRBV4-2; CDR3 protein: CASSQGQVLGGYTF; CDR3 DNA: TGTGCCAGCAGCCAAGGACAGGTTTTGGGCGGCTACACCTTC
clone size: .; D gene: .; J gene: TRBJ1-6; V gene: TRBV28; CDR3 protein: CATNQLGGLNSPLHF; CDR3 DNA: TGTGCCACCAACCAACTGGGGGGCTTAAATTCACCCCTCCACTTT
clone size: .; D gene: .; J gene: TRBJ2-1; V gene: TRBV6-2/TRBV6-3; CDR3 protein: CASSLTGPPWFF; CDR3 DNA: TGTGCCAGCAGCCTTACCGGGCCGCCCTGGTTCTTC
clone size: .; D gene: .; J gene: TRBJ2-5; V gene: TRBV14; CDR3 protein: CASSPTRQRSVETQYF; CDR3 DNA: TGTGCCAGCAGCCCAACTCGGCAGAGGTCGGTGGAGACCCAGTACTTC
clone size: few; D gene: .; J gene: TRBJ1-2; V gene: TRBV5-1; CDR3 protein: CASSSGTVTNYGYTF; CDR3 DNA: TGCGCCAGCAGCTCGGGGACGGTGACTAACTATGGCTACACCTTC
clone size: few; D gene: .; J gene: TRBJ2-5; V gene: TRBV20-1; CDR3 protein: CSARGDQQETQYF; CDR3 DNA: TGCAGTGCTAGAGGTGACCAACAAGAGACCCAGTACTTC
clone size: .; D gene: TRBD2; J gene: TRBJ2-1; V gene: TRBV9; CDR3 protein: CASSGAGLGFVNEQFF; CDR3 DNA: TGTGCCAGCAGCGGGGCGGGACTAGGTTTTGTCAATGAGCAGTTCTTC
clone size: .; D gene: .; J gene: TRBJ2-5; V gene: TRBV12-3/TRBV12-4; CDR3 protein: CASRTEGGGEQYF; CDR3 DNA: TGTGCCAGCAGAACAGAGGGGGGGGGTGAGCAGTACTTC
clone size: .; D gene: .; J gene: TRBJ1-6; V gene: TRBV6-1; CDR3 protein: CASTAGQSRGYNSPLHF; CDR3 DNA: TGTGCCAGCACCGCGGGTCAGAGCAGGGGCTATAATTCACCCCTCCACTTT
clone size: once; D gene: .; J gene: TRBJ2-3; V gene: TRBV7-2; CDR3 protein: CASSPDRTTDTQYF; CDR3 DNA: TGTGCCAGCAGCCCAGACAGGACCACAGATACGCAGTATTTT
clone size: .; D gene: .; J gene: TRBJ2-2; V gene: TRBV7-9; CDR3 protein: CASSSRDLFF; CDR3 DNA: TGTGCCAGCAGCTCGCGGGACCTGTTTTTT
clone size: few; D gene: .; J gene: TRBJ1-2; V gene: TRBV4-2; CDR3 protein: CASSQESSGDYGYTF; CDR3 DNA: TGTGCCAGCAGCCAAGAGAGTTCGGGGGACTATGGCTACACCTTC
clone size: .; D gene: .; J gene: TRBJ2-5; V gene: TRBV6-2/TRBV6-3; CDR3 protein: CARTVSGPQETQYF; CDR3 DNA: TGTGCCAGAACTGTTAGCGGCCCCCAAGAGACCCAGTACTTC
clone size: .; D gene: .; J gene: TRBJ1-1; V gene: TRBV6-5; CDR3 protein: CASSYSGMNTEAFF; CDR3 DNA: TGTGCCAGCAGTTACTCGGGCATGAACACTGAAGCTTTCTTT
clone size: .; D gene: TRBD2; J gene: TRBJ2-5; V gene: TRBV4-2; CDR3 protein: CASSQGPRRGVQETQYF; CDR3 DNA: TGTGCCAGCAGCCAAGGGCCTCGGCGGGGGGTCCAAGAGACCCAGTACTTC
clone size: many; D gene: .; J gene: TRBJ1-2; V gene: TRBV7-9; CDR3 protein: CASSLGVAGVYGYTF; CDR3 DNA: TGTGCCAGCAGCTTAGGGGTCGCGGGGGTTTATGGCTACACCTTC
clone size: .; D gene: .; J gene: TRBJ2-7; V gene: TRBV18; CDR3 protein: CASSPPVLFEVRVAEQYF; CDR3 DNA: TGTGCCAGCTCACCACCTGTCCTGTTTGAGGTTCGGGTTGCCGAGCAGTACTTC
clone size: once; D gene: .; J gene: TRBJ2-7; V gene: TRBV28; CDR3 protein: CASSGEVYEQYF; CDR3 DNA: TGTGCCAGCAGCGGTGAAGTATACGAGCAGTACTTC
clone size: .; D gene: .; J gene: TRBJ1-2; V gene: TRBV27; CDR3 protein: CASSLLQGGYGYTF; CDR3 DNA: TGTGCCAGCAGTTTACTACAGGGAGGGTATGGCTACACCTTC
clone size: .; D gene: TRBD1; J gene: TRBJ1-1; V gene: TRBV7-2; CDR3 protein: CASKGQGNTEAFF; CDR3 DNA: TGTGCCAGCAAGGGACAGGGGAACACTGAAGCTTTCTTT
clone size: .; D gene: TRBD2; J gene: TRBJ2-1; V gene: TRBV25-1; CDR3 protein: CASSEQEGGRVYNEQFF; CDR3 DNA: TGTGCCAGCAGTGAACAAGAGGGCGGGAGGGTATACAATGAGCAGTTCTTC
clone size: few; D gene: .; J gene: TRBJ1-2; V gene: TRBV14; CDR3 protein: CASSQARGTGYGYTF; CDR3 DNA: TGTGCCAGCAGCCAAGCCCGTGGGACGGGTTATGGCTACACCTTC
clone size: few; D gene: .; J gene: TRBJ2-1; V gene: TRBV7-2; CDR3 protein: CASSAEWSSYNEQFF; CDR3 DNA: TGTGCCAGCAGCGCAGAATGGAGCTCCTACAATGAGCAGTTCTTC
clone size: .; D gene: TRBD2; J gene: TRBJ2-5; V gene: TRBV3-1; CDR3 protein: CASSQQILRGGEETQYF; CDR3 DNA: TGTGCCAGCAGCCAACAAATCTTACGGGGGGGAGAAGAGACCCAGTACTTC
clone size: few; D gene: .; J gene: TRBJ2-5; V gene: TRBV11-2; CDR3 protein: CASSLGSGPEETQYF; CDR3 DNA: TGTGCCAGCAGCTTAGGTTCGGGACCTGAAGAGACCCAGTACTTC
clone size: .; D gene: TRBD2; J gene: TRBJ2-7; V gene: TRBV27; CDR3 protein: CASSLQGLAGVYEQYF; CDR3 DNA: TGTGCCAGCAGTTTACAGGGACTAGCGGGAGTCTACGAGCAGTACTTC
clone size: .; D gene: .; J gene: TRBJ2-3; V gene: TRBV11-2; CDR3 protein: CASSPIGGHTDTQYF; CDR3 DNA: TGTGCCAGCAGCCCGATCGGGGGTCACACAGATACGCAGTATTTT
clone size: .; D gene: TRBD1; J gene: TRBJ2-5; V gene: TRBV29-1; CDR3 protein: CSVDQGGAKTQYF; CDR3 DNA: TGCAGCGTTGACCAAGGGGGCGCAAAGACCCAGTACTTC
clone size: .; D gene: .; J gene: TRBJ2-1; V gene: TRBV7-9; CDR3 protein: CASSLIQGLYNEQFF; CDR3 DNA: TGTGCCAGCAGCTTAATTCAGGGGCTATACAATGAGCAGTTCTTC
clone size: .; D gene: .; J gene: TRBJ2-1; V gene: TRBV4-1; CDR3 protein: CASSQDLRSEQFF; CDR3 DNA: TGCGCCAGCAGCCAAGATTTAAGATCTGAGCAGTTCTTC
clone size: .; D gene: TRBD2; J gene: TRBJ2-7; V gene: TRBV20-1; CDR3 protein: CSANPSGIPYEQYF; CDR3 DNA: TGCAGTGCTAATCCTAGCGGGATCCCCTACGAGCAGTACTTC
clone size: .; D gene: .; J gene: TRBJ2-7; V gene: TRBV28; CDR3 protein: CASSPLDHNEQYF; CDR3 DNA: TGTGCCAGCAGCCCTTTAGACCACAATGAGCAGTACTTC
clone size: many; D gene: TRBD1; J gene: TRBJ1-2; V gene: TRBV3-1; CDR3 protein: CASSQRQGRGGYTF; CDR3 DNA: TGTGCCAGCAGCCAGAGACAGGGAAGGGGTGGCTACACCTTC
clone size: few; D gene: .; J gene: TRBJ2-7; V gene: TRBV29-1; CDR3 protein: CSVVLADTSSYEQYF; CDR3 DNA: TGCAGCGTTGTTTTGGCAGACACCAGCTCCTACGAGCAGTACTTC
clone size: once; D gene: TRBD2; J gene: TRBJ2-3; V gene: TRBV12-3/TRBV12-4; CDR3 protein: CASNPTSGRAADTQYF; CDR3 DNA: TGTGCCAGCAACCCGACTAGCGGGAGGGCGGCAGATACGCAGTATTTT
clone size: few; D gene: TRBD2; J gene: TRBJ2-3; V gene: TRBV20-1; CDR3 protein: CSARDGLAGSLASLYTDTQYF; CDR3 DNA: TGCAGTGCTAGAGATGGGCTAGCGGGGAGTTTAGCCTCACTATACACAGATACGCAGTATTTT
clone size: few; D gene: TRBD1; J gene: TRBJ2-6; V gene: TRBV28; CDR3 protein: CASLGQKNSGANVLTF; CDR3 DNA: TGTGCCAGTTTGGGACAGAAGAACTCTGGGGCCAACGTCCTGACTTTC
clone size: .; D gene: .; J gene: TRBJ2-5; V gene: TRBV5-1; CDR3 protein: CASSAGLAETQYF; CDR3 DNA: TGCGCCAGCAGCGCGGGCCTTGCGGAGACCCAGTACTTC
clone size: .; D gene: TRBD2; J gene: TRBJ2-3; V gene: TRBV14; CDR3 protein: CASSQESSGNTQYF; CDR3 DNA: TGTGCCAGCAGCCAAGAGAGCAGCGGGAATACGCAGTATTTT
clone size: few; D gene: .; J gene: TRBJ1-1; V gene: TRBV3-1; CDR3 protein: CASSQVRNTEAFF; CDR3 DNA: TGTGCCAGCAGCCAAGTAAGGAACACTGAAGCTTTCTTT
clone size: .; D gene: .; J gene: TRBJ2-1; V gene: TRBV7-9; CDR3 protein: CASLYRGIQFF; CDR3 DNA: TGTGCCAGCCTCTACCGGGGGATTCAGTTCTTC
clone size: .; D gene: TRBD2; J gene: TRBJ2-1; V gene: TRBV9; CDR3 protein: CASSVDGGAGFEQFF; CDR3 DNA: TGTGCCAGCAGCGTAGACGGGGGGGCCGGATTTGAGCAGTTCTTC
clone size: many; D gene: .; J gene: TRBJ2-1; V gene: TRBV6-2/TRBV6-3; CDR3 protein: CASSYSQLLDEQFF; CDR3 DNA: TGTGCCAGCAGTTACTCGCAACTTCTGGATGAGCAGTTCTTC
clone size: .; D gene: TRBD1; J gene: TRBJ1-1; V gene: TRBV18; CDR3 protein: CASSPEPGQGEAFF; CDR3 DNA: TGTGCCAGCTCCCCCGAACCGGGACAGGGTGAGGCTTTCTTT
clone size: .; D gene: .; J gene: TRBJ1-6; V gene: TRBV6-5; CDR3 protein: CASGYGGYNSPLHF; CDR3 DNA: TGTGCCAGCGGTTACGGGGGTTATAATTCACCCCTCCACTTT
clone size: .; D gene: TRBD2; J gene: TRBJ2-5; V gene: TRBV4-3; CDR3 protein: CASSQRFLAEQETQYF; CDR3 DNA: TGCGCCAGCAGCCAAAGGTTTCTAGCGGAACAAGAGACCCAGTACTTC
clone size: few; D gene: .; J gene: TRBJ2-7; V gene: TRBV15; CDR3 protein: CATSRVGVDEQYF; CDR3 DNA: TGTGCCACCAGCAGAGTGGGGGTTGACGAGCAGTACTTC
clone size: .; D gene: .; J gene: TRBJ2-7; V gene: TRBV6-2/TRBV6-3; CDR3 protein: CASALSGHSSYEQYF; CDR3 DNA: TGTGCCAGCGCACTATCGGGACATTCTTCCTACGAGCAGTACTTC
clone size: .; D gene: .; J gene: TRBJ2-5; V gene: TRBV7-2; CDR3 protein: CASSRHSRARPQYF; CDR3 DNA: TGTGCCAGCAGCCGTCACTCCCGGGCCCGGCCCCAGTACTTC
clone size: .; D gene: .; J gene: TRBJ2-7; V gene: TRBV7-2; CDR3 protein: CASSDRPGSYEQYF; CDR3 DNA: TGTGCCAGCAGCGATAGACCGGGCTCCTACGAGCAGTACTTC
clone size: .; D gene: TRBD2; J gene: TRBJ2-3; V gene: TRBV6-1; CDR3 protein: CASSPREAWGGSTDTQYF; CDR3 DNA: TGTGCCAGCAGTCCACGAGAAGCCTGGGGGGGAAGCACAGATACGCAGTATTTT
clone size: .; D gene: TRBD2; J gene: TRBJ2-3; V gene: TRBV20-1; CDR3 protein: CSIAGDGDTQYF; CDR3 DNA: TGCAGTATAGCGGGGGATGGAGATACGCAGTATTTT
clone size: few; D gene: TRBD2; J gene: TRBJ2-3; V gene: TRBV6-1; CDR3 protein: CASLAGAHTDTQYF; CDR3 DNA: TGTGCCAGCTTAGCGGGGGCCCACACAGATACGCAGTATTTT
clone size: .; D gene: .; J gene: TRBJ2-7; V gene: TRBV6-5; CDR3 protein: CASSYYSRAGRNEQYF; CDR3 DNA: TGTGCCAGCAGTTACTACTCCCGGGCAGGGCGGAACGAGCAGTACTTC
clone size: .; D gene: .; J gene: TRBJ2-4; V gene: TRBV12-3/TRBV12-4; CDR3 protein: CASSFPGGGPKNIQYF; CDR3 DNA: TGTGCCAGCAGTTTTCCAGGGGGAGGGCCTAAAAACATTCAGTACTTC